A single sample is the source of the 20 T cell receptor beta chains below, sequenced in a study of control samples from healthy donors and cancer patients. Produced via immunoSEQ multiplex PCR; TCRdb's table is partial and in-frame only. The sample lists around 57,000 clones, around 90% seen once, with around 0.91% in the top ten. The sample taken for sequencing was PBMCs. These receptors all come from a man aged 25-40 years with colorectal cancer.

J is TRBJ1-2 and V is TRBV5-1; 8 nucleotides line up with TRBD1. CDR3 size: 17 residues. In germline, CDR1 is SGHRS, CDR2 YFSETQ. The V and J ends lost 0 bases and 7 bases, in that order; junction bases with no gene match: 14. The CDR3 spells CASSLEGFRGRSGGYTF. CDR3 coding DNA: TGCGCCAGCAGCTTGGAGGGCTTCAGGGGGCGCAGCGGTGGCTACACCTTC. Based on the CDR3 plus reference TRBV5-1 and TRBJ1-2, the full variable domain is KAGVTQTPRYLIKTRGQQVTLSCSPISGHRSVSWYQQTPGQGLQFLFEYFSETQRNKGNFPGRFSGRQFSNSRSEMNVSTLELGDSALYLCASSLEGFRGRSGGYTFGSGTRLTVV.

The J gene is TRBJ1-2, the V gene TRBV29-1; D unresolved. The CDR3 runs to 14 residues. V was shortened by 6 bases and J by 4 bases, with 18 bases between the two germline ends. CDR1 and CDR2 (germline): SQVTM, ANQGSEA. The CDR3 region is CSVSSVGHPYGYTF. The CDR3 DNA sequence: TGCAGCGTCTCCAGTGTGGGTCACCCCTATGGCTACACCTTC.

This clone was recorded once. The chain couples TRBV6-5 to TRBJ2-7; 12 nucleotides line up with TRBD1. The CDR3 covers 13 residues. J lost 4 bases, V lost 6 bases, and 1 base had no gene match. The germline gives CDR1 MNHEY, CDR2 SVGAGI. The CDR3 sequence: CASRGQGAYEQYF. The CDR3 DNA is TGTGCCAGCAGGGGACAGGGGGCGTACGAGCAGTACTTC.

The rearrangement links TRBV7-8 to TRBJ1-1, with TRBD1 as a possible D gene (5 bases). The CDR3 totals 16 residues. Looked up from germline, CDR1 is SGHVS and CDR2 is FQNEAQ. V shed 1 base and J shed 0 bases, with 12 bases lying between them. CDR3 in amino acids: CASSLVPQVMNTEAFF. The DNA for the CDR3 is TGTGCCAGCAGCTTAGTTCCACAGGTGATGAACACTGAAGCTTTCTTT.

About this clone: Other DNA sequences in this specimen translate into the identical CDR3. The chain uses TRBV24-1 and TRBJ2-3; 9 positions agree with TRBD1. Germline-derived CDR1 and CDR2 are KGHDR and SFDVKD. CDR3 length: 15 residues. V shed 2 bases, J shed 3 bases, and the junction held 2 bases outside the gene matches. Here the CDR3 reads CATSDSDRGTDTQYF. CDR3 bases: TGTGCCACCAGTGATTCGGACAGGGGAACAGATACGCAGTATTTT.

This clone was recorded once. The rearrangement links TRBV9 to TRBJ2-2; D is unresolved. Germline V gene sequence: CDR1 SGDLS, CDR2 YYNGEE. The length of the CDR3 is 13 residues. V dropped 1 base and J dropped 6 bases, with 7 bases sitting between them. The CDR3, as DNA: TGTGCCAGCAGCGTATTGGAATCCGGGGAGCTGTTTTTT. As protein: CASSVLESGELFF.

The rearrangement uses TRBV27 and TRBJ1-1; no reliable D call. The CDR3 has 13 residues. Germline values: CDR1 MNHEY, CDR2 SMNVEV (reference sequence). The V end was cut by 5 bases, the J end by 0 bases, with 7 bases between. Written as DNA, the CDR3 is TGTGCCAGCAGTCCTAGTTTGAACACTGAAGCTTTCTTT. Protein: CASSPSLNTEAFF.

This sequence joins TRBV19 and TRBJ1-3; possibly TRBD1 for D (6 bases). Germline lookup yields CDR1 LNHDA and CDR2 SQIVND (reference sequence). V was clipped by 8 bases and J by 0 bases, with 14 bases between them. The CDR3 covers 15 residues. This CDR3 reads CASAQGLNSGNTIYF. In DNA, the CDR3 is TGTGCCAGTGCACAGGGTTTAAACTCTGGAAACACCATATATTTT.

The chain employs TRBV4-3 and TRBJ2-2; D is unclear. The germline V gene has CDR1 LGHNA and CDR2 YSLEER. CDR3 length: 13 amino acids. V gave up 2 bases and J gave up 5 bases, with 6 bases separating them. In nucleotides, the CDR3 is TGCGCCAGCAGCCAATTGGGGACCGGGGAGCTGTTTTTT. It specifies CASSQLGTGELFF.

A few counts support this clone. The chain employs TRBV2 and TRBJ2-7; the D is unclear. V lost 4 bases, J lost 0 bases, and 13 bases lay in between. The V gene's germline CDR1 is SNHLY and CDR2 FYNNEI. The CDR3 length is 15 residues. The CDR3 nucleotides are TGTGCCAGCAGTGGCGAGGTTTCGAGCTCCTACGAGCAGTACTTC. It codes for CASSGEVSSSYEQYF.

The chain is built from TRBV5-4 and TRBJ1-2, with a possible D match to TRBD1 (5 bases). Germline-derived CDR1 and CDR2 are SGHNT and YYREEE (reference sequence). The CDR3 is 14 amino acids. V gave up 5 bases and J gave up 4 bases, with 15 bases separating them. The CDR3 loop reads CASRRQTESYGYTF. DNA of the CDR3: TGTGCCAGCAGGCGACAGACCGAGTCCTATGGCTACACCTTC.

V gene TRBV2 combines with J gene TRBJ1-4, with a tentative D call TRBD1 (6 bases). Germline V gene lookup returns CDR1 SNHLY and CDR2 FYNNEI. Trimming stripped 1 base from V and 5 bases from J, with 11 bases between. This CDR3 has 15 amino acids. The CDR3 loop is CASSEGGQGNEKLFF. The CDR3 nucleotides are TGTGCCAGCAGTGAAGGGGGTCAGGGGAATGAAAAACTGTTTTTT.

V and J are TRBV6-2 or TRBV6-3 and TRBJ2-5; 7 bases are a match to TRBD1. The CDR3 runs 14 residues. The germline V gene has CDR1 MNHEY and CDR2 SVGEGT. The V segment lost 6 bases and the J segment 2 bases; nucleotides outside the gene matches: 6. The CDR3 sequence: CASSPPGQQETQYF. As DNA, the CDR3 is TGTGCCAGCAGCCCACCGGGACAGCAAGAGACCCAGTACTTC.

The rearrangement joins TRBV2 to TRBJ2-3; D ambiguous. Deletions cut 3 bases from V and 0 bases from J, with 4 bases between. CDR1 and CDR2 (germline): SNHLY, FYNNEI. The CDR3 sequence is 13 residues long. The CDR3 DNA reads TGTGCCAGCAGTGAGCTTAGCACAGATACGCAGTATTTT. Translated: CASSELSTDTQYF.

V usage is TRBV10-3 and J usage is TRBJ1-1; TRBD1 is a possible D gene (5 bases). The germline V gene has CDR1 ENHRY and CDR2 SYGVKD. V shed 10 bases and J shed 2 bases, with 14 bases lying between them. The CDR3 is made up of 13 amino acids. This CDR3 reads CATAGGANTEAFF. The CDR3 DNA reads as TGTGCCACCGCCGGCGGGGCCAACACTGAAGCTTTCTTT.

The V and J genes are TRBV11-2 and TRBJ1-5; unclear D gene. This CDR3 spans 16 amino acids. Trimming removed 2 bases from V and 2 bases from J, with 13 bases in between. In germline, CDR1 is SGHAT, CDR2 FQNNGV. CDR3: CASSLSIGGGNQPQHF. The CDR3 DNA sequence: TGTGCCAGCAGCTTATCTATTGGCGGGGGCAATCAGCCCCAGCATTTT.

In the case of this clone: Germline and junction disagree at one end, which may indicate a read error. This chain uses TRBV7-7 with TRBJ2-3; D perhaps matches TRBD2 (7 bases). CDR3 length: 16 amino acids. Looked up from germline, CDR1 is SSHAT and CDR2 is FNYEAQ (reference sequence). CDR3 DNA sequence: TGTGCTAGCAGCTTAGGTCAGGGGCGGGGGACAGATACGCAGTATTTT. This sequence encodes CASSLGQGRGTDTQYF.

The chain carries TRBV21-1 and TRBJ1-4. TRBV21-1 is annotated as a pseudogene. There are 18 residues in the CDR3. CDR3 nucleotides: TGTGCCAGCAGCAAAGAACCGTTACAGACTGCAACTAATGAAAAACTGTTTTTT. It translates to CASSKEPLQTATNEKLFF.

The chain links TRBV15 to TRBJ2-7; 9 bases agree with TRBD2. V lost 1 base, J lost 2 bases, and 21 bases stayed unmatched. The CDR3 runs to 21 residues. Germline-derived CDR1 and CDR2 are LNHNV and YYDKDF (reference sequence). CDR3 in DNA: TGTGCCACCAGCAGAGGTCTATCTCGCTCCCTCCAGCGGGGGGTTCCCTACGAGCAGTACGTC. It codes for CATSRGLSRSLQRGVPYEQYV.

The chain's CDR3 is CASSLGGAGSGAGYTF. In nucleotides, the CDR3 is TGCGCCAGCAGCTTGGGGGGGGCAGGCTCCGGTGCTGGCTACACCTTC. This sequence joins TRBV5-1 and TRBJ1-2; D is possibly TRBD1 (6 bases). V lost 0 bases and J lost 7, with 19 bases in between. CDR1 and CDR2 from the germline V gene are SGHRS and YFSETQ. This CDR3 is built from 16 residues.